This TCR beta chain was obtained from a study of T cell changes during pregnancy in multiple sclerosis. Germline V gene lookup returns CDR1 LNHNV and CDR2 YYDKDF (reference sequence). The V and J ends lost 3 bases and 5 bases respectively, with 8 bases between them. The length of the CDR3 is 13 residues. TCRdb's copy holds only in-frame clones and misses some; the assay was immunoSEQ multiplex PCR. This sample carries more than 55,000 clones, around 94% of them seen once, and the ten largest clones take just over 2.5%. Sequenced material: CD8+ T cells from peripheral blood mononuclear cells, taken after pregnancy. The V call is TRBV15, the J call TRBJ1-5; D may be TRBD1 (5 bases). This TCR was sampled from a female donor with multiple sclerosis, enrolled in a pregnancy study. CDR3 loop: CATSSDRYQPQHF. In DNA, the CDR3 is TGTGCCACCAGCAGTGACAGATATCAGCCCCAGCATTTT.